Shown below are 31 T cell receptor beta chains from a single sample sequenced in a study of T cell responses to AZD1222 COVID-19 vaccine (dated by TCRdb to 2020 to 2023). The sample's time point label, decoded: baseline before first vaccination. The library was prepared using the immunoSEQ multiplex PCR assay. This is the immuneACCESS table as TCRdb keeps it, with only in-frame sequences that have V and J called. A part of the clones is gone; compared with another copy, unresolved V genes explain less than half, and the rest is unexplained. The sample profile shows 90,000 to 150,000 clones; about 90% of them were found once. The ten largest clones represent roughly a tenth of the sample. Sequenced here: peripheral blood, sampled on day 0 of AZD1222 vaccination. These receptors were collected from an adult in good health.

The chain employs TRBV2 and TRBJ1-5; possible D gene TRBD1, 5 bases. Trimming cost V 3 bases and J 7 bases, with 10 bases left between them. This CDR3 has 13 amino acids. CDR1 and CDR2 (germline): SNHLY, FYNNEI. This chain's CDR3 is CASSEAGWQPQHF. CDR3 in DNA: TGTGCCAGCAGTGAGGCAGGGTGGCAGCCCCAGCATTTT.

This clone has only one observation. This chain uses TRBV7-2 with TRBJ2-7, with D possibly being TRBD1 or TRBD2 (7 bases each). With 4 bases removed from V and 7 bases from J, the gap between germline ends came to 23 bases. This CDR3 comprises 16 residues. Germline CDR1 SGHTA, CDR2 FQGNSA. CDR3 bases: TGTGCCAGCAGCTCCCTAGGGGGCGGGAGTGGGTATGAGCAGTACTTC. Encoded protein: CASSSLGGGSGYEQYF.

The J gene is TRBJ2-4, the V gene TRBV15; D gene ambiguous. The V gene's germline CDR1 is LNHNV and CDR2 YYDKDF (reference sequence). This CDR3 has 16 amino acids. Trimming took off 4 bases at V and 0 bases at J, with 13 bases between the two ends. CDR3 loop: CATSTVENLAKNIQYF. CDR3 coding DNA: TGTGCCACCAGCACAGTGGAAAACCTAGCCAAAAACATTCAGTACTTC.

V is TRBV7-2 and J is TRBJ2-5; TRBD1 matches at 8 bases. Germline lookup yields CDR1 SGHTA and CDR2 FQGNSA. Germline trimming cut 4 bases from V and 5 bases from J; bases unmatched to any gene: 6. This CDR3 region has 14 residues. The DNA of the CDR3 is TGTGCCAGCAGCTGGACAGGGATTGAGGAGACCCAGTACTTC. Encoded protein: CASSWTGIEETQYF.

CDR3 region: CASSQVGGLIPEQYF. CDR3 DNA sequence: TGTGCCAGCAGCCAAGTCGGGGGGCTAATTCCCGAGCAGTACTTC. The rearrangement joins TRBV3-1 (or the pseudogene TRBV3-2) to TRBJ2-7, with D perhaps TRBD2 (7 bases). Between the trimmed V and J ends, which lost 1 base and 6 bases, there was a span of 16 bases. CDR1 and CDR2 (germline): LGHDT, YNNKEL (reference sequence). This CDR3 contains 15 residues.

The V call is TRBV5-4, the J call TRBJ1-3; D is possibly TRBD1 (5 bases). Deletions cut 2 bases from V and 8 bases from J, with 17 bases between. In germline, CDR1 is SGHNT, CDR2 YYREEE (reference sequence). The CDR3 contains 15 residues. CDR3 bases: TGTGCCAGCAGCTTTCAAGGGGCCCTAGGGGACACCATATATTTT. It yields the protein CASSFQGALGDTIYF.

The CDR3 spells CASSSLAGEQYF. In DNA, the CDR3 is TGTGCCAGCAGCTCCTTAGCGGGGGAGCAGTATTTT. The chain recombines TRBV3-1 (or the pseudogene TRBV3-2) with TRBJ2-3; 9 nucleotides line up with TRBD2. The J segment lost 11 bases and the V segment lost 5 bases, leaving 5 bases of the junction unmatched. Per germline, CDR1 LGHDT and CDR2 YNNKEL (reference sequence). The CDR3 loop spans 12 amino acids.

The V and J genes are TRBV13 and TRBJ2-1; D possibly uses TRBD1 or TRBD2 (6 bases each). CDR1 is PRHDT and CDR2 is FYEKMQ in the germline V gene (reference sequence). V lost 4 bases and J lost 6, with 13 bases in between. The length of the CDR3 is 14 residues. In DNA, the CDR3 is TGTGCCAGCAGCTCCGCACAGGGACTCAATGAGCAGTTCTTC. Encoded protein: CASSSAQGLNEQFF.

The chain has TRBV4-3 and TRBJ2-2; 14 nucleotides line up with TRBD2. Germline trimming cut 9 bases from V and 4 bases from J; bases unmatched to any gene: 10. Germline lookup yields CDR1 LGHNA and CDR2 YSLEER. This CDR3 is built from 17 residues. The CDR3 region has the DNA TGCGCCAGGACGACTAGCGGGAGGGCTGGGGGCACCGGGGAGCTGTTTTTT. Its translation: CARTTSGRAGGTGELFF.

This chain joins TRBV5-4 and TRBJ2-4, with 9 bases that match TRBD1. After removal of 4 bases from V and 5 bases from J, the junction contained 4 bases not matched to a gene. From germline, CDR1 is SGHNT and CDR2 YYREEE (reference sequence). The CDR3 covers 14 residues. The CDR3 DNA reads TGTGCCAGCAGCCGAGACAGGGGGGAAAACATTCAGTACTTC. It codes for CASSRDRGENIQYF.

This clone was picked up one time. The DNA of the CDR3 is TGTGCCAGCAGTGGGGGAGGTTATCAGGGGTACAATGAGCAGTTCTTC. Amino acid sequence: CASSGGGYQGYNEQFF. The chain joins TRBV2 to TRBJ2-1; tentatively, D is TRBD1 or TRBD2 (6 bases each). The germline V gene has CDR1 SNHLY and CDR2 FYNNEI. V was pared by 4 bases and J by 4 bases, with 17 bases between. The CDR3 length is 16 residues.

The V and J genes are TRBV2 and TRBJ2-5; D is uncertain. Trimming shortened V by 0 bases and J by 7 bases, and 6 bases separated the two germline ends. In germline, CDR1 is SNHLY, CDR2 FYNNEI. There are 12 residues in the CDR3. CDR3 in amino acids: CASSEAERTQYF. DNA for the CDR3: TGTGCCAGCAGTGAAGCGGAGAGGACCCAGTACTTC. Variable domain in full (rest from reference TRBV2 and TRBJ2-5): EPEVTQTPSHQVTQMGQEVILRCVPISNHLYFYWYRQILGQKVEFLVSFYNNEISEKSEIFDDQFSVERPDGSNFTLKIRSTKLEDSAMYFCASSEAERTQYFGPGTRLLVL.

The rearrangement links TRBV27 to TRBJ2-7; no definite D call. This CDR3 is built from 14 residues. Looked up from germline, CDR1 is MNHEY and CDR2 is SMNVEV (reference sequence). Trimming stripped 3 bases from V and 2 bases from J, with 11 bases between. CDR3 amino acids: CASSLQDPAYEQYF. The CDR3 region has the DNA TGTGCCAGCAGTTTGCAGGACCCCGCCTACGAGCAGTACTTC.

CDR3 coding DNA: TGTGCCACTGCGGCACATAGCACAGATACGCAGTATTTT. Amino acids: CATAAHSTDTQYF. This chain uses TRBV19 with TRBJ2-3; D unclear. The CDR3 length is 13 residues. Germline CDR1 is LNHDA and CDR2 is SQIVND (reference sequence). Between the trimmed V and J ends, which lost 10 bases and 0 bases, there was a span of 11 bases.

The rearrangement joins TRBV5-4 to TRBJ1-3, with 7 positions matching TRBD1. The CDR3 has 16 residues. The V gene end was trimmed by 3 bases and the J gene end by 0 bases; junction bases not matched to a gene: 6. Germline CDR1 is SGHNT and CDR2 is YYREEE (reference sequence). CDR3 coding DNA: TGTGCCAGCAGCTCGGGACAGTTCCTCTCTGGAAACACCATATATTTT. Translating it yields CASSSGQFLSGNTIYF.

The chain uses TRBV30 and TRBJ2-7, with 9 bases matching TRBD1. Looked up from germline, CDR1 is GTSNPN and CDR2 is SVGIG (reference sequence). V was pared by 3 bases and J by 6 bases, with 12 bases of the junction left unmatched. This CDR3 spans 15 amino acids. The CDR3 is CAWRWGGQGSPEQYF. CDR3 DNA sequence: TGTGCCTGGAGATGGGGGGGACAGGGCTCCCCCGAGCAGTACTTC.

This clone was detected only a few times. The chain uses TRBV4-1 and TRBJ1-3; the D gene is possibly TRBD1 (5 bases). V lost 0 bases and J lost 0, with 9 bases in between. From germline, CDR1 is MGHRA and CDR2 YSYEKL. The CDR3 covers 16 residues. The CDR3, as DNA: TGCGCCAGCAGCCAAGAGGGGGTAATCTCTGGAAACACCATATATTTT. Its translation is CASSQEGVISGNTIYF.

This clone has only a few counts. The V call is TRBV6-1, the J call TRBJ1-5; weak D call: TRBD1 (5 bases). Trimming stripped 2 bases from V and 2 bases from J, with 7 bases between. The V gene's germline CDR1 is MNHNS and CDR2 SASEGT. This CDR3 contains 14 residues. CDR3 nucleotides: TGTGCCAGCAGTGAACTGGGGGGCAATCAGCCCCAGCATTTT. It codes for CASSELGGNQPQHF.

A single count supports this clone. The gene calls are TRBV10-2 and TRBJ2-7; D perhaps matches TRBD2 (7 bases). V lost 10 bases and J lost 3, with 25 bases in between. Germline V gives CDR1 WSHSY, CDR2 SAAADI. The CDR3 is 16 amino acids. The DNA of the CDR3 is TGCGCCACCTCAAAAAAAGGCGGGGGCCGCATCTACGAGCAGTACTTC. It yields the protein CATSKKGGGRIYEQYF.

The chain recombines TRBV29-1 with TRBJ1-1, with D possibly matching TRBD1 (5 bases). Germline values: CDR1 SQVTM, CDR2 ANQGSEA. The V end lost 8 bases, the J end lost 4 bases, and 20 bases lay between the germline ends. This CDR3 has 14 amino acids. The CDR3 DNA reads TGCAGCACCCACTGGGGGGTAGGAGTCACTGAAGCTTTCTTT. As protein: CSTHWGVGVTEAFF.

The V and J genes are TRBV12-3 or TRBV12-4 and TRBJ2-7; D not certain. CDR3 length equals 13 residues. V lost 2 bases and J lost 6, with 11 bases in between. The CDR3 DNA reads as TGTGCCAGCAGTTTATTCGGTGGGGTCGAGCAGTACTTC. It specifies CASSLFGGVEQYF.

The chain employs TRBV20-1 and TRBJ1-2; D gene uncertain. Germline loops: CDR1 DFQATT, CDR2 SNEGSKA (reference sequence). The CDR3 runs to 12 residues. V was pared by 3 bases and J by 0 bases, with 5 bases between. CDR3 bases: TGCAGTGCTAGTAGGCCTAACTATGGCTACACCTTC. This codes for CSASRPNYGYTF.

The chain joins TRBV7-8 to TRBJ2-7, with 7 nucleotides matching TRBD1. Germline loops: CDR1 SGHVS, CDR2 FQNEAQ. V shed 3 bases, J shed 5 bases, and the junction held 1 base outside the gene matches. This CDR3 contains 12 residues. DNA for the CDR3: TGTGCCAGCAGCTTCACAGGGGACGAGCAGTACTTC. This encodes CASSFTGDEQYF.

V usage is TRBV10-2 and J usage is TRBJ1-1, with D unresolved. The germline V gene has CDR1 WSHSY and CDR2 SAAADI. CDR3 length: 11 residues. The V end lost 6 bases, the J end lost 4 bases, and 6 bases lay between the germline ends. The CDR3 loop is CASRTGTEAFF. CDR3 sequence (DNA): TGCGCCAGCAGGACGGGCACTGAAGCTTTCTTT.

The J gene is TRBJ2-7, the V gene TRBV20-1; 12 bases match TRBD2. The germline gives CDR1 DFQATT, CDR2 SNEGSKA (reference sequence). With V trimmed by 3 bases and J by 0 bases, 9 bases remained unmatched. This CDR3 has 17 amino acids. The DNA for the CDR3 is TGCAGTGCTAGTCAGGGGACTAGCGGGCTCAGCTCCTACGAGCAGTACTTC. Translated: CSASQGTSGLSSYEQYF.

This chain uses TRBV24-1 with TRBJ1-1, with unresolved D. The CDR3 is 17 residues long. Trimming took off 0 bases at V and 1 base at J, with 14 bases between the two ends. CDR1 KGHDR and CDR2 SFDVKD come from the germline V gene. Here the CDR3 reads CATSDLHPKGKNTEAFF. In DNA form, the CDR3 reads TGTGCCACCAGTGATTTGCATCCCAAGGGCAAGAACACTGAAGCTTTCTTT.

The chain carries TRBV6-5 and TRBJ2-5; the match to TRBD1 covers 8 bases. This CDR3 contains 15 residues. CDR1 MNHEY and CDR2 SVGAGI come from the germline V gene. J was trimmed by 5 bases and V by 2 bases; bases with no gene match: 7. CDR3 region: CASSYLSGGDETQYF. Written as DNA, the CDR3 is TGTGCCAGCAGTTACCTGTCAGGGGGCGATGAGACCCAGTACTTC.

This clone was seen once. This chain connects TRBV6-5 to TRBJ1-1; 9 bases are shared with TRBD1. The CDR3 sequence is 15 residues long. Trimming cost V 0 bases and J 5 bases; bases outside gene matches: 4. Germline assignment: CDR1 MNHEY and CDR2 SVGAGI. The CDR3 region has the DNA TGTGCCAGCAGTTACTCGAAGGGACAGGGTACTGAAGCTTTCTTT. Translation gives CASSYSKGQGTEAFF.

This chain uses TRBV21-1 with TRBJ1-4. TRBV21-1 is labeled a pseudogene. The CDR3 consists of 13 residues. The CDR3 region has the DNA TGTGCCAGCAGCATTTCAACTAATGAAAAACTGTTTTTT. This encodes CASSISTNEKLFF.

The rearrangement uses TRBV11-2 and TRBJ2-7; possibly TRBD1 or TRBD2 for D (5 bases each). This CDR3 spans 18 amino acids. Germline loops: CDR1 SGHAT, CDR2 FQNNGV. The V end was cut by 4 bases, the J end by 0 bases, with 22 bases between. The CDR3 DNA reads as TGTGCCAGCAGCTCCCATGTGGGGCCCGCAACTAGCTCCTACGAGCAGTACTTC. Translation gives CASSSHVGPATSSYEQYF.

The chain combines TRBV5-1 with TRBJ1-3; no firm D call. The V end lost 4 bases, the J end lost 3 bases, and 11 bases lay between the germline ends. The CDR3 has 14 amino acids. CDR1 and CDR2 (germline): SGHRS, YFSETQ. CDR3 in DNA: TGCGCCAGCAGCCCCAACGGTGGTGGAAACACCATATATTTT. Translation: CASSPNGGGNTIYF.